The 12 T cell receptor beta chains below all came from one sample that was sequenced in a study of blood T cell repertoires in COVID-19. Generated by immunoSEQ multiplex PCR, the TCRdb table keeps only in-frame clones and is missing some. The sample includes roughly 670,000 clones, 85% to 90% of them seen just once. Sequencing input: peripheral blood. The source of these receptors is a woman aged 18-30 years with acute or convalescent COVID-19.

The chain couples TRBV15 to TRBJ1-5, with D uncertain. CDR3 length equals 14 residues. Per germline, CDR1 LNHNV and CDR2 YYDKDF (reference sequence). V was trimmed by 0 bases and J by 7 bases, leaving 10 bases between them. The CDR3 sequence is CATSRDRFSQPQHF. The CDR3 DNA follows: TGTGCCACCAGCAGAGATCGGTTCTCCCAGCCCCAGCATTTT. Supplemented by reference TRBV15 and TRBJ1-5, the full variable domain reads DAMVIQNPRYQVTQFGKPVTLSCSQTLNHNVMYWYQQKSSQAPKLLFHYYDKDFNNEADTPDNFQSRRPNTSFCFLDIRSPGLGDTAMYLCATSRDRFSQPQHFGDGTRLSIL.

V usage is TRBV5-6 and J usage is TRBJ1-6; 7 nucleotides line up with TRBD1. CDR3 size: 14 residues. Trimming removed 2 bases from V and 9 bases from J; junction bases left unmatched: 5. Germline loops: CDR1 SGHDT, CDR2 YYEEEE. CDR3 DNA sequence: TGTGCCAGCAGCTTTAGGGGGCTTAGTTCACCCCTCCACTTT. This gives the protein CASSFRGLSSPLHF.

This clone was detected a few times. This chain joins TRBV2 and TRBJ1-2, with 7 bases aligning to TRBD1. Germline V gene data show CDR1 as SNHLY and CDR2 as FYNNEI. This CDR3 region has 12 residues. The trim removed 9 bases at V and 3 bases at J, leaving 4 bases unmatched. This CDR3 is CARGQRDYGYTF. CDR3 sequence (DNA): TGTGCCAGGGGACAGAGAGACTATGGCTACACCTTC.

The chain recombines TRBV11-2 with TRBJ1-5; D is unclear. The CDR3 totals 13 residues. The V gene's germline CDR1 is SGHAT and CDR2 FQNNGV. V lost 1 base and J lost 7, with 8 bases in between. The DNA for the CDR3 is TGTGCCAGCAGCTTAGGTTCCGGGCAGCCCCAGCATTTT. It translates to CASSLGSGQPQHF.

This clone has just one count. The CDR3 coding sequence is TGCGCCAGCAGCTGGACTAGCGTGGGAAATGAGCAGTTCTTC. Its protein is CASSWTSVGNEQFF. The chain uses TRBV5-1 and TRBJ2-1; 9 bases fit TRBD2. The CDR3 totals 14 residues. The germline V gene has CDR1 SGHRS and CDR2 YFSETQ. Unmatched junction bases numbered 5, after V lost 3 bases and J lost 7 bases.

The chain is built from TRBV25-1 and TRBJ1-2; D gene ambiguous. V lost 3 bases and J 7 bases, leaving 18 bases between the germline ends. The CDR3 is 15 residues long. Germline V CDR1 and CDR2: MGHDK, SYGVNS. Written as DNA, the CDR3 is TGTGCCAGCAGTGATATCGAGGGTAAGGGATCTGGCTACACCTTC. Its protein is CASSDIEGKGSGYTF.

J is TRBJ2-7 and V is TRBV30; tentatively, D is TRBD1 (5 bases). The V and J ends lost 3 bases and 2 bases respectively, with 17 bases between them. Per germline, CDR1 GTSNPN and CDR2 SVGIG (reference sequence). The CDR3 loop spans 15 amino acids. DNA for the CDR3: TGTGCCTGGAGCGACGGACGGGCAGGGCCCTACGAGCAGTACTTC. Translation gives CAWSDGRAGPYEQYF. Combining the CDR3 with reference TRBV30 and TRBJ2-7 gives the whole variable domain SQTIHQWPATLVQPVGSPLSLECTVEGTSNPNLYWYRQAAGRGLQLLFYSVGIGQISSEVPQNLSASRPQDRQFILSSKKLLLSDSGFYLCAWSDGRAGPYEQYFGPGTRLTVT.

V usage is TRBV3-1 (or the pseudogene TRBV3-2) and J usage is TRBJ1-4; a weak D match, TRBD1 (6 bases). Trimming left V 3 bases short and J 7 bases short, with 9 bases between. There are 13 residues in the CDR3. Germline V gives CDR1 LGHDT, CDR2 YNNKEL (reference sequence). The chain's CDR3 is CASSQRGIEKLFF. DNA of the CDR3: TGTGCCAGCAGCCAGAGGGGGATTGAAAAACTGTTTTTT.

This clone was picked up a small number of times. This chain links TRBV30 with TRBJ2-1, with D perhaps TRBD1 (5 bases). The germline gives CDR1 GTSNPN, CDR2 SVGIG (reference sequence). This CDR3 is built from 14 residues. V lost 1 base, J lost 5 bases, and 12 bases lay in between. DNA of the CDR3: TGTGCCTGGAGTGAACAGGCCTCGAACAATGAGCAGTTCTTC. This sequence encodes CAWSEQASNNEQFF.

To note about this clone: Compared with germline, one end of the junction differs, possibly owing to a read error. V and J are TRBV19 and TRBJ2-3; possibly TRBD1 for D (7 bases). The germline gives CDR1 LNHDA, CDR2 SQIVND (reference sequence). CDR3 length: 13 amino acids. This chain's CDR3 is CASSPLGGGGQRF. The CDR3, as DNA: TGTGCCAGTAGTCCCCTGGGTGGAGGGGGCCAAAGGTTT.

The chain has TRBV9 and TRBJ1-5, with D possibly TRBD1 on 5 matching bases. The V gene's germline CDR1 is SGDLS and CDR2 YYNGEE. V shed 0 bases and J shed 5 bases, with 9 bases lying between them. This CDR3 region has 14 residues. The CDR3 nucleotides are TGTGCCAGCAGCGTAGGGGGCAGGGATCAGCCCCAGCATTTT. Translation gives CASSVGGRDQPQHF.

This chain connects TRBV5-1 to TRBJ2-5; TRBD1 might be the D (6 bases). The CDR3 runs to 13 residues. Germline loops: CDR1 SGHRS, CDR2 YFSETQ. V was trimmed by 3 bases and J by 5 bases, leaving 11 bases between them. Here the CDR3 reads CASSYNQGETQYF. CDR3 bases: TGCGCCAGCAGCTACAACCAGGGGGAGACCCAGTACTTC.